A selection of T cell receptor beta chains follows, all from one sample in a study of T-cell reconstitution after alpha-beta-depleted transplantation in children. TCRdb fed the PCR reads into MiXCR, producing one record per CDR3 protein. The table has about 260,000 distinct CDR3 sequences, 8.2% seen once. The sample was PBMCs, mostly from graft donor cells, taken 180 days after TCRalphabeta/CD19-depleted stem cell transplant. These receptors were collected from a male patient younger than 18 who had a stem cell transplant for acute lymphoblastic leukemia, so the T cells may come from the graft donor. The CDR3 runs from the conserved cysteine through the conserved F or W. D genes are given only for firm matches. Clone size is not always given. Where it is, it says once, few, many or a class for expanded clones.

-	TRBV3-1	many	TRBJ1-1	TGTGCCAGCAGCCAAGAGAACAGTGGAGCTTTCTTT	CASSQENSGAFF
TRBD1	TRBV5-1	many	TRBJ2-3	TGCGCCAGCAGCTATCGCGGACAGGGCCTTAAGTTCACAGATACGCAGTATTTT	CASSYRGQGLKFTDTQYF
-	TRBV7-2	many	TRBJ1-2	TGTGCCAGCAGCTTACCTTCTCGGCCGGGACACTATGGCTACACCTTC	CASSLPSRPGHYGYTF
-	TRBV2	many	TRBJ1-4	TGTGCCAGCAGTGAAACCGGGAATGAAAAACTGTTTTTT	CASSETGNEKLFF
-	TRBV18	many	TRBJ2-6	TGTGCCAGCTCACCAATGAGGCTAGCGAAAAGCTCTGGGGCCAACGTCCTGACTTTC	CASSPMRLAKSSGANVLTF
-	TRBV7-2	many	TRBJ2-4	TGTGCCAGCAGCTTGAGACCTTTGGGGTACCAGTACTTC	CASSLRPLGYQYF
-	TRBV12-3/TRBV12-4	many	TRBJ1-6	TGTGCCAGCAGTTTTGCGGGGGTCAATTCACCCCTCCACTTT	CASSFAGVNSPLHF
TRBD1	TRBV18	many	TRBJ2-5	TGTGCCAGCTCGGACAGGGGCGGTGAGACCCAGTACTTC	CASSDRGGETQYF
-	TRBV18	many	TRBJ2-7	TGTGCCAGCTCACCACAAAGTCAAGAGCAGTACTTC	CASSPQSQEQYF
-	TRBV11-2	many	TRBJ2-7	TGTGCCAGCAGCTTAGGGACCTCATACGAGCAGTACTTC	CASSLGTSYEQYF
TRBD1	TRBV7-9	many	TRBJ1-1	TGTGCCAGCAGCTTATATGTCGCGACAGGGGGAAGAACTGAAGCTTTCTTT	CASSLYVATGGRTEAFF
-	TRBV12-3/TRBV12-4	few	TRBJ1-1	TGTGCCAGCAGCCTTCGAAGCAACACTGAAGCTTTCTTT	CASSLRSNTEAFF
TRBD1	TRBV12-5	many	TRBJ2-7	TGTGCTAGTGGTTTGGTACGTCCCTGGGACAGAACGGGCTACGAGCAGTACTTC	CASGLVRPWDRTGYEQYF
-	TRBV5-1	many	TRBJ2-2	TGCGCCAGCAGCAAAGGTTGGACCGGGGAGCTGTTTTTT	CASSKGWTGELFF
TRBD1	TRBV4-3	many	TRBJ1-4	TGCGCCAGCAGCCAAGATCCGACAGGGCTCGATGAAAAACTGTTTTTT	CASSQDPTGLDEKLFF
-	TRBV12-3/TRBV12-4	many	TRBJ1-2	TGTGCCAGCAGTTTAAGGGGATATTATGGCTACACCTTC	CASSLRGYYGYTF
TRBD2	TRBV2	many	TRBJ2-7	TGTGCCAGCAGGCCTACTAGCGGGGGGGCCCCCGAGCAGTACTTC	CASRPTSGGAPEQYF
-	TRBV5-6	many	TRBJ2-5	TGTGCCAGCAGCCCCGGGTTCCAAGAGACCCAGTACTTC	CASSPGFQETQYF
-	TRBV28	many	TRBJ2-2	TGTGCCAGCAGTTCTTACCATCCCGGGGAGCTGTTTTTT	CASSSYHPGELFF
-	TRBV7-2	many	TRBJ2-7	TGTGCCAGCAGCTTAGGGGGTGGGCACTCATTC	CASSLGGGHSF
TRBD1	TRBV12-3/TRBV12-4	many	TRBJ1-6	TGTGCCAGCAATAACAGGGGCTATAATTCACCCCTCCACTTT	CASNNRGYNSPLHF
-	TRBV5-1	many	TRBJ2-1	TGCGCCAGCAGCTTGGTGGACAATGAGCAGTTCTTC	CASSLVDNEQFF
-	TRBV6-2/TRBV6-3	many	TRBJ2-3	TGTGCCAGCAGTTCAAGGACTCACCATACGCAGTATTTT	CASSSRTHHTQYF
TRBD1	TRBV29-1	many	TRBJ1-1	TGCAGCGTACAGGGGGCATTGACTGAAGCTTTCTTT	CSVQGALTEAFF
TRBD2	TRBV20-1	many	TRBJ2-7	TGCAGTGCTACCGGACTAGCGGGGTCCTACGAGCAGTACTTC	CSATGLAGSYEQYF
-	TRBV7-9	many	TRBJ1-1	TGTGCCAGCAGCTTAGCTAGGGCAGCTAACACTGAAGCTTTCTTT	CASSLARAANTEAFF
TRBD1	TRBV11-2	many	TRBJ1-1	TGTGCCAGCAGCTTAGAAGACAGGGGGCTGACTGAAGCTTTCTTT	CASSLEDRGLTEAFF
-	TRBV28	many	TRBJ2-5	TGTGCCAGCAGTTTAGTCGGGAGATGGGAGACCCAGTACTTC	CASSLVGRWETQYF
-	TRBV12-3/TRBV12-4	many	TRBJ1-2	TGTGCCAGCAGTTTTTCGTACGGACTTGCCACCTTC	CASSFSYGLATF
-	TRBV28	many	TRBJ2-3	TGTGCCAGCAGTTTGTCCAAAAGAAAGGATACGCAGTATTTT	CASSLSKRKDTQYF
-	TRBV7-8	many	TRBJ2-1	TGTGCCAGCAGCTTAGAATATCGGAATGAGCAGTTCTTC	CASSLEYRNEQFF
TRBD1	TRBV7-3	many	TRBJ2-1	TGTGCCAGCAGTCCTCCCGGGACAGGGCACAATGAGCAGTTCTTC	CASSPPGTGHNEQFF
-	TRBV10-3	many	TRBJ2-7	TGTGCCATCAGTGAGGTGGAGGCCTTCTACGAGCAGTACTTC	CAISEVEAFYEQYF
-	TRBV18	many	TRBJ2-2	TGTGCCAGCTCACCCTCTCGAGGTAGCGGAGCCGCGAACACCGGGGAGCTGTTTTTT	CASSPSRGSGAANTGELFF
-	TRBV12-3/TRBV12-4	many	TRBJ2-5	TGTGCCAGCAGTTCCCGGGATCTAGCCCTGGAGACCCAGTACTTC	CASSSRDLALETQYF
-	TRBV7-2	many	TRBJ2-5	TGTGCCAGCAGCCGCGTGCTGGTCCAAGAGACCCAGTACTTC	CASSRVLVQETQYF
-	TRBV6-5	many	TRBJ1-5	TGTGCCAGCAGCGCCACAGGGAGGGGGGGTAATGGTCCCCAGCATTTT	CASSATGRGGNGPQHF
TRBD2	TRBV14	many	TRBJ2-7	TGTGCCAGCAGCCGGCTCGGCCTAGCGGAAACTTACGAGCAGTACTTC	CASSRLGLAETYEQYF
-	TRBV7-8	many	TRBJ2-5	TGTGCCAGCAGCGCAGTCCGTAAAGTGTTTCTGACCAAAGAGACCCAGTACTTC	CASSAVRKVFLTKETQYF
TRBD1	TRBV27	few	TRBJ2-2	TGTGCCAGCAGGTCTGGGACAGGGGGCGCTTCCGGGGAGCTGTTTTTT	CASRSGTGGASGELFF
TRBD1	TRBV6-6	many	TRBJ1-1	TGTGCCAGCAGTAAACAGGGGCCTGAAGCTTTCTTT	CASSKQGPEAFF
TRBD1	TRBV6-5	many	TRBJ1-5	TGTGCCAGCAGTTCTTTCGAGCCAGGGGGAAAAAATCAGCCCCAGCATTTT	CASSSFEPGGKNQPQHF
TRBD2	TRBV12-3/TRBV12-4	many	TRBJ2-5	TGTGCCAGCAGTTTCGGACTAGCGGTGCACCAAGAGACCCAGTACTTC	CASSFGLAVHQETQYF
TRBD1	TRBV5-1	many	TRBJ1-5	TGCGCCAGCAGCTTCGGGACAGGGGCGAGGATAGATAGCAATCAGCCCCAGCATTTT	CASSFGTGARIDSNQPQHF
TRBD2	TRBV10-3	-	TRBJ2-1	TGTGCCATCAGTGAGAGAGGACTAGCGGTCACCGTTGCCTACAATGAGCAGTTCTTC	CAISERGLAVTVAYNEQFF
-	TRBV12-3/TRBV12-4	many	TRBJ2-2	TGTGCCAGCAATCTGACAGCTCCTGGAGCCGGGGAGCTGTTTTTT	CASNLTAPGAGELFF
TRBD2	TRBV10-2	many	TRBJ2-7	TGCGCCAGCATCTCCGGGACTAGAAACGAGCAGTACTTC	CASISGTRNEQYF
-	TRBV2	many	TRBJ2-2	TGTGCCAGCATTGGGACTTCGAACACCGGGGAGCTGTTTTTT	CASIGTSNTGELFF
-	TRBV19	once	TRBJ1-4	TGTGCCAGTAGTATCCGAGGACTTAATGAAAAACTGTTTTTT	CASSIRGLNEKLFF
TRBD1	TRBV18	many	TRBJ1-2	TGTGCCAGCTCCCGACAGGGAGAGAACTATGGCTACACCTTC	CASSRQGENYGYTF
TRBD2	TRBV6-5	few	TRBJ2-4	TGTGCCAGCAGTTACCCAAAGCGGGAGACCTCCAAAAACATTCAGTACTTC	CASSYPKRETSKNIQYF
-	TRBV29-1	many	TRBJ1-4	TGCAGCGTTGGGAACAGGGTGGGTGAAAAACTGTTTTTT	CSVGNRVGEKLFF
-	TRBV7-2	many	TRBJ2-1	TGTGCCAGCAGCTCAATGCGGGACAATGAGCAGTTCTTC	CASSSMRDNEQFF
TRBD1	TRBV6-5	many	TRBJ1-1	TGTGCCAGCAGTTACGGGACAGGGGGGAATTTTGAAGCTTTCTTT	CASSYGTGGNFEAFF